Here is one T cell receptor (beta chain) with its context. What it binds is not known. Germline loops: CDR1 KGHSH, CDR2 LQKENI. Trimming stripped 5 bases from V and 2 bases from J, with 20 bases between. This CDR3 region has 17 residues. The use of a sample-barcoded 5' primer and a J-beta primer mix characterized a second PCR of about 7 to 12 cycles. TCRdb redid the calling of the 5' RACE reads with MiXCR, one entry per CDR3 protein. The table has 1.8 million or so distinct CDR3 sequences, 30% to 40% seen once. The data stem from a study of blood T cells in healthy people across ages. Regarding the study as a whole: Roughly linear declines in TCR beta diversity per million T cells occurred with age.

The J gene is TRBJ2-3, the V gene TRBV18, with D unclear. The sequenced material came from blood. The sequence was obtained from a human donor in good health. CDR3: CASSAPGQEDNTDTQYF. DNA of the CDR3: TGTGCCAGCTCAGCCCCCGGGCAGGAAGATAACACAGATACGCAGTATTTT.